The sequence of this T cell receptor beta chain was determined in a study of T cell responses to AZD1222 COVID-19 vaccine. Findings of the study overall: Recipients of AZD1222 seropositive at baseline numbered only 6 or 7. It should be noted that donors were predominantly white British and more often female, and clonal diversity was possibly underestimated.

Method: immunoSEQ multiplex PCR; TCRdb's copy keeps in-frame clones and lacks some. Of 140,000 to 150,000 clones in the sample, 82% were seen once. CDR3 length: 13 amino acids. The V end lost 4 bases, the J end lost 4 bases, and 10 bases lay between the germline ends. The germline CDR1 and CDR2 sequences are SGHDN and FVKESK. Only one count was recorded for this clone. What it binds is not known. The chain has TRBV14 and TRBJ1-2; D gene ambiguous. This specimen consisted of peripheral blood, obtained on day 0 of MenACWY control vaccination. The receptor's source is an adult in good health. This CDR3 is CASSPALSYGYTF. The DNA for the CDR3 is TGTGCCAGCAGCCCGGCACTCTCCTATGGCTACACCTTC.